These T cell receptor beta chains were read from a single sample in a study of post-analysis software for immune sequencing data. TCRdb passed the PCR reads through MiXCR, listing each CDR3 protein once. The sample records hundreds of thousands of distinct CDR3 sequences, roughly 29% being singletons. The sequenced sample was blood. These TCRs come from a girl between 10 and 17 years old with multiple sclerosis. Each CDR3 is given with its conserved first and last residue. The order of the fields is D gene, V gene, J gene, clone size, CDR3 DNA, CDR3 protein. D genes are given only for firm matches. Size is omitted from some rows. Given values are once, few, many or a class for expanded clones.

d_call: .
v_call: TRBV5-1
j_call: TRBJ2-5
clone_size: few
cdr3_nt: TGCGCCAGCAGCTTGGGGGGTTCGGGGCAAGAGACCCAGTACTTC
cdr3_aa: CASSLGGSGQETQYF

d_call: TRBD1
v_call: TRBV5-1
j_call: TRBJ1-6
clone_size: .
cdr3_nt: TGCGCCAGCAGCTCCCAGGGGGCCGGATCACCCCTCCACTTT
cdr3_aa: CASSSQGAGSPLHF

d_call: .
v_call: TRBV7-2
j_call: TRBJ2-4
clone_size: few
cdr3_nt: TGTGCCAGCAGCTCCTGGGACTTCCCCGGGGCCAAAAACATTCAGTACTTT
cdr3_aa: CASSSWDFPGAKNIQYF

d_call: .
v_call: TRBV7-9
j_call: TRBJ1-1
clone_size: .
cdr3_nt: TGTGCCAGCAGCCCCCGGGCAGGGGAGTTCGCTGAAGCTTTCTTT
cdr3_aa: CASSPRAGEFAEAFF

d_call: .
v_call: TRBV6-5
j_call: TRBJ1-5
clone_size: few
cdr3_nt: TGTGCCAGCAGTTACTCGGCGCTCACAAATCAGCCCCAGCATTTT
cdr3_aa: CASSYSALTNQPQHF

d_call: .
v_call: TRBV7-2
j_call: TRBJ2-5
clone_size: .
cdr3_nt: TGTGCCAGCAGCACCTCAGGGGGGAAAGAGACCCAGTACTTC
cdr3_aa: CASSTSGGKETQYF

d_call: TRBD2
v_call: TRBV3-1
j_call: TRBJ2-1
clone_size: .
cdr3_nt: TGTGCCAGCAGCCAAGATAGGACTAGCGGGAATGATGAGCAGTTCTTC
cdr3_aa: CASSQDRTSGNDEQFF

d_call: .
v_call: TRBV28
j_call: TRBJ2-3
clone_size: .
cdr3_nt: TGTGCCAGCACTGCGGCCACAGATACGCAGTATTTT
cdr3_aa: CASTAATDTQYF

d_call: .
v_call: TRBV6-2/TRBV6-3
j_call: TRBJ2-7
clone_size: .
cdr3_nt: TGTGTCAGCAGTTACATGAGCGGCCCGACCTCCGAGCAGTACTTC
cdr3_aa: CVSSYMSGPTSEQYF

d_call: .
v_call: TRBV7-9
j_call: TRBJ2-1
clone_size: .
cdr3_nt: TGTGCCAGCAGCTTAGCGAGGACACTAGCAGGCTCCTACAATGAGCAGTTCTTC
cdr3_aa: CASSLARTLAGSYNEQFF

d_call: .
v_call: TRBV20-1
j_call: TRBJ2-7
clone_size: .
cdr3_nt: TGCAGTGCTAGAGATACGGACAGTTTCACCTACGAGCAGTACTTC
cdr3_aa: CSARDTDSFTYEQYF

d_call: .
v_call: TRBV7-2
j_call: TRBJ1-1
clone_size: .
cdr3_nt: TGTGCCAGCAGCTTGGGAGGCACTGGAGCTTTCTTT
cdr3_aa: CASSLGGTGAFF

d_call: .
v_call: TRBV7-8
j_call: TRBJ1-2
clone_size: few
cdr3_nt: TGTGCCAGCAGCTTTAGTCGGGCAGAAACCTATGGCTACACCTTC
cdr3_aa: CASSFSRAETYGYTF

d_call: TRBD1
v_call: TRBV7-9
j_call: TRBJ2-7
clone_size: .
cdr3_nt: TGTGCCAGCAGCTTCGGACAGGGGGACTACGAGCAGTACTTC
cdr3_aa: CASSFGQGDYEQYF

d_call: .
v_call: TRBV20-1
j_call: TRBJ1-2
clone_size: .
cdr3_nt: TGCAGTGCTAGAGGCCTCCCAGGGGAGGGCTATGGCTACACCTTC
cdr3_aa: CSARGLPGEGYGYTF

d_call: .
v_call: TRBV20-1
j_call: TRBJ1-1
clone_size: .
cdr3_nt: TGCAGTGCTAGCCTGGGACTCCCGAACGGGGAAGCTTTCTTT
cdr3_aa: CSASLGLPNGEAFF

d_call: TRBD2
v_call: TRBV7-2
j_call: TRBJ2-7
clone_size: few
cdr3_nt: TGTGCCAGCAGTATTAGCGGGAGTTTTCACTACGAGCAGTACTTC
cdr3_aa: CASSISGSFHYEQYF

d_call: .
v_call: TRBV7-2
j_call: TRBJ2-5
clone_size: few
cdr3_nt: TGTGCCAGCACCAAACTAGGGGGATTACAAGAGACCCAGTACTTC
cdr3_aa: CASTKLGGLQETQYF

d_call: .
v_call: TRBV5-1
j_call: TRBJ1-6
clone_size: .
cdr3_nt: TGCGCCAGCAGCCATGCTGGTGGACAGCGGGTTGATTCACCCCGCCACTTT
cdr3_aa: CASSHAGGQRVDSPRHF

d_call: .
v_call: TRBV28
j_call: TRBJ1-1
clone_size: .
cdr3_nt: TGTGCCAGCAGTTTGGTCAGGGAGGCCACTGAAGCTTTCTTT
cdr3_aa: CASSLVREATEAFF

d_call: TRBD2
v_call: TRBV20-1
j_call: TRBJ2-1
clone_size: .
cdr3_nt: TGCAGTGCTAGGGAAGGGACTAGCGGGTACAATGAGCAGTTCTTC
cdr3_aa: CSAREGTSGYNEQFF

d_call: TRBD2
v_call: TRBV20-1
j_call: TRBJ2-7
clone_size: .
cdr3_nt: TGCAGTGCTGGAGGGGAGGCGGGAGTCACCTACGAGCAGTACTTC
cdr3_aa: CSAGGEAGVTYEQYF

d_call: .
v_call: TRBV29-1
j_call: TRBJ1-2
clone_size: .
cdr3_nt: TGCAGCGTTGAAATCGTCGGCCGGGAGCGGTTAGTAGATGGCTACACCTTC
cdr3_aa: CSVEIVGRERLVDGYTF

d_call: .
v_call: TRBV29-1
j_call: TRBJ2-5
clone_size: few
cdr3_nt: TGCAGCGGGGGGACCGCACCACAAGAGACCCAGTACTTC
cdr3_aa: CSGGTAPQETQYF

d_call: TRBD1
v_call: TRBV5-1
j_call: TRBJ1-1
clone_size: few
cdr3_nt: TGCGCCAGCAGCCCAGAGGGGGCAAGGACTGAAGCTTTCTTT
cdr3_aa: CASSPEGARTEAFF

d_call: TRBD2
v_call: TRBV7-6
j_call: TRBJ2-3
clone_size: .
cdr3_nt: TGTGCCAGCAGCTTAGCTATAGCGGGGGCCCTCACAGATACGCAGTATTTT
cdr3_aa: CASSLAIAGALTDTQYF

d_call: TRBD2
v_call: TRBV6-5
j_call: TRBJ2-3
clone_size: .
cdr3_nt: TGTGCCAGCAGTGCGGGGGACTGGGATACGCAGTATTTT
cdr3_aa: CASSAGDWDTQYF

d_call: .
v_call: TRBV7-9
j_call: TRBJ1-1
clone_size: few
cdr3_nt: TGTGCCAGCAGCTCCACCCCGGTGGGCACTGAAGCTTTCTTT
cdr3_aa: CASSSTPVGTEAFF

d_call: TRBD2
v_call: TRBV11-2
j_call: TRBJ2-1
clone_size: .
cdr3_nt: TGTGCCAGCAGCGCCCGACTAGCGGGAGGCGCCAATGAGCAGTTCTTC
cdr3_aa: CASSARLAGGANEQFF

d_call: .
v_call: TRBV7-9
j_call: TRBJ2-3
clone_size: few
cdr3_nt: TGTGCCAGCAGCGATCCAGTAAGGGATACGCAGTATTTT
cdr3_aa: CASSDPVRDTQYF

d_call: .
v_call: TRBV7-9
j_call: TRBJ2-7
clone_size: .
cdr3_nt: TGTGCCAGCAGCCCTAAGCAACACAACTACGAGCAGTACTTC
cdr3_aa: CASSPKQHNYEQYF

d_call: .
v_call: TRBV20-1
j_call: TRBJ2-7
clone_size: .
cdr3_nt: TGCAGTGCTCCAGGGGACGAGCAGTACTTC
cdr3_aa: CSAPGDEQYF

d_call: TRBD1
v_call: TRBV29-1
j_call: TRBJ2-1
clone_size: many
cdr3_nt: TGCAGCGTCGCCGGACAGGGCCCCCTGGTTCGGAATGAGCAGTTCTTC
cdr3_aa: CSVAGQGPLVRNEQFF

d_call: .
v_call: TRBV6-5
j_call: TRBJ2-2
clone_size: few
cdr3_nt: TGTGCCACCCAAGAGGGTAGCGGAAACACCGGGGAGCTGTTTTTT
cdr3_aa: CATQEGSGNTGELFF

d_call: .
v_call: TRBV7-8
j_call: TRBJ2-1
clone_size: .
cdr3_nt: TGTGCCAGCAGCTTACAGGCCGACTCCTACAATGAGCAGTTCTTC
cdr3_aa: CASSLQADSYNEQFF

d_call: .
v_call: TRBV9
j_call: TRBJ2-1
clone_size: few
cdr3_nt: TGTGCCAGCAGCGTAGGTGGGGGGGGCCAGTTCTTC
cdr3_aa: CASSVGGGGQFF

d_call: TRBD2
v_call: TRBV20-1
j_call: TRBJ2-7
clone_size: once
cdr3_nt: TGCAGTGCTAGAGGGACTAGCGGGAGGGCCGTTTTCGAGCAGTACTTC
cdr3_aa: CSARGTSGRAVFEQYF

d_call: TRBD2
v_call: TRBV20-1
j_call: TRBJ2-7
clone_size: few
cdr3_nt: TGCAGTGCTAGAGATTCCAGCGGGAGGTTTAACCACGAGCAGTACTTC
cdr3_aa: CSARDSSGRFNHEQYF

d_call: .
v_call: TRBV7-9
j_call: TRBJ1-2
clone_size: .
cdr3_nt: TGTGCCAGCAGCTTAGGGAGACCCAACTATGGCTACACCTTC
cdr3_aa: CASSLGRPNYGYTF

d_call: TRBD1
v_call: TRBV20-1
j_call: TRBJ2-5
clone_size: few
cdr3_nt: TGCAGTGCTAATGGCAGGGGGCCACAAGAGACCCAGTACTTC
cdr3_aa: CSANGRGPQETQYF

d_call: TRBD2
v_call: TRBV20-1
j_call: TRBJ2-5
clone_size: .
cdr3_nt: TGCAGTGCTAGTTCGGGGCTAGCGGGAGGATGGGAGCAGTACTTC
cdr3_aa: CSASSGLAGGWEQYF

d_call: .
v_call: TRBV6-5
j_call: TRBJ2-7
clone_size: few
cdr3_nt: TGTGCCAGCAGTTCGAGGCCGCAGGGTCCCTACGAGCAGTACTTC
cdr3_aa: CASSSRPQGPYEQYF

d_call: TRBD2
v_call: TRBV19
j_call: TRBJ2-1
clone_size: .
cdr3_nt: TGTGCCAGTAGTACTTTAGCGGGCTCGTTTTACAATGAGCAGTTCTTC
cdr3_aa: CASSTLAGSFYNEQFF